The rows below give T cell receptor beta chains drawn from one sample of a study of CD8 T cells in ankylosing spondylitis. MiXCR, applied by TCRdb to the 5' RACE reads, yields one record per CDR3 protein. The table includes about 800,000 distinct CDR3 sequences, over 9.5% detected once. The sequenced sample was blood, either unsorted or a sorted T cell fraction (not recorded which). These receptors were taken from a male donor with ankylosing spondylitis. Each CDR3 is given with its conserved first and last residue. D genes are given only for firm matches. Not every row has a clone size; where given, it reads once, few, many or a size class.

J gene: TRBJ2-7; V gene: TRBV20-1; clone size: many; D gene: -; CDR3 protein: CSASSLEQYF; CDR3 DNA: TGCAGTGCTAGTAGTCTTGAGCAGTACTTC
J gene: TRBJ2-1; V gene: TRBV10-3; clone size: many; D gene: -; CDR3 protein: CAISELATTTNEQFF; CDR3 DNA: TGTGCCATCAGTGAGCTGGCTACAACCACCAATGAGCAGTTCTTC
J gene: TRBJ1-1; V gene: TRBV7-3; clone size: -; D gene: TRBD1; CDR3 protein: CASSSQPGQDTEAFF; CDR3 DNA: TGTGCCAGCAGCTCACAACCGGGACAGGACACTGAAGCTTTCTTT
J gene: TRBJ2-3; V gene: TRBV20-1; clone size: many; D gene: TRBD2; CDR3 protein: CSARDHREGQYGSTQYF; CDR3 DNA: TGCAGTGCTAGAGATCACCGGGAGGGCCAGTACGGATCTACGCAGTATTTT
J gene: TRBJ2-7; V gene: TRBV6-1; clone size: few; D gene: TRBD1; CDR3 protein: CASRKGQGNHEQYF; CDR3 DNA: TGTGCCAGCAGGAAGGGACAGGGGAACCACGAGCAGTACTTC
J gene: TRBJ2-7; V gene: TRBV5-1; clone size: -; D gene: -; CDR3 protein: CASSFPETQGGKDYEQYF; CDR3 DNA: TGCGCCAGCAGCTTTCCCGAAACCCAGGGGGGTAAAGACTACGAGCAGTACTTC
J gene: TRBJ2-7; V gene: TRBV7-9; clone size: -; D gene: -; CDR3 protein: CASSLGAGIVLSYEQYF; CDR3 DNA: TGTGCCAGCAGCTTAGGGGCTGGGATTGTCCTCTCCTACGAGCAGTACTTC
J gene: TRBJ1-2; V gene: TRBV7-6; clone size: few; D gene: -; CDR3 protein: CASSLYTGWGHGYTF; CDR3 DNA: TGTGCCAGCAGCTTATATACAGGGTGGGGGCATGGCTACACCTTC
J gene: TRBJ1-5; V gene: TRBV5-1; clone size: few; D gene: TRBD1; CDR3 protein: CASSLAPRQGGQPQHF; CDR3 DNA: TGCGCCAGCAGCTTGGCCCCAAGACAGGGTGGTCAGCCCCAGCATTTT
J gene: TRBJ2-6; V gene: TRBV5-1; clone size: few; D gene: -; CDR3 protein: CASSLNFGFSGANVLTF; CDR3 DNA: TGCGCCAGCAGCTTGAACTTTGGGTTCTCTGGGGCCAACGTCCTGACTTTC
J gene: TRBJ1-1; V gene: TRBV28; clone size: -; D gene: -; CDR3 protein: CASSPMRTNTEAFF; CDR3 DNA: TGTGCCAGCAGCCCAATGAGGACAAATACTGAAGCTTTCTTT
J gene: TRBJ2-7; V gene: TRBV4-1; clone size: -; D gene: TRBD2; CDR3 protein: CASSQGSSGRSSYEQYF; CDR3 DNA: TGCGCCAGCAGCCAAGGCTCTAGCGGAAGGAGCTCCTACGAGCAGTACTTC
J gene: TRBJ2-5; V gene: TRBV18; clone size: many; D gene: TRBD1; CDR3 protein: CASSPDRQETQYF; CDR3 DNA: TGTGCCAGCTCACCGGACAGGCAAGAGACCCAGTACTTC
J gene: TRBJ1-1; V gene: TRBV7-2; clone size: -; D gene: TRBD1; CDR3 protein: CASSTRQGGLNTEAFF; CDR3 DNA: TGTGCCAGCAGCACCAGACAGGGGGGTTTGAACACTGAAGCTTTCTTT
J gene: TRBJ1-5; V gene: TRBV4-3; clone size: -; D gene: -; CDR3 protein: CASSQDFPTDQPQHF; CDR3 DNA: TGCGCCAGCAGCCAAGATTTTCCGACCGATCAGCCCCAGCATTTT
J gene: TRBJ2-1; V gene: TRBV5-1; clone size: few; D gene: TRBD1; CDR3 protein: CASSQMGQGSYNEQFF; CDR3 DNA: TGCGCCAGCAGCCAGATGGGACAGGGATCTTACAATGAGCAGTTCTTC
J gene: TRBJ2-7; V gene: TRBV5-1; clone size: many; D gene: -; CDR3 protein: CASSRNGYNEQYF; CDR3 DNA: TGCGCCAGCAGCCGGAACGGGTATAACGAGCAGTACTTC
J gene: TRBJ2-1; V gene: TRBV9; clone size: -; D gene: -; CDR3 protein: CASSVGGANYNEQFF; CDR3 DNA: TGTGCCAGCAGCGTAGGGGGGGCTAACTACAATGAGCAGTTCTTC
J gene: TRBJ2-1; V gene: TRBV6-5; clone size: few; D gene: -; CDR3 protein: CASSYFSMEGHNEQFF; CDR3 DNA: TGTGCCAGCAGTTATTTTTCAATGGAGGGACACAATGAGCAGTTCTTC
J gene: TRBJ2-7; V gene: TRBV5-1; clone size: few; D gene: TRBD1; CDR3 protein: CASSLQGTEQYF; CDR3 DNA: TGCGCCAGCAGCTTACAGGGGACCGAGCAGTACTTC
J gene: TRBJ2-7; V gene: TRBV11-2; clone size: -; D gene: TRBD1; CDR3 protein: CASSLVTGMSDEQYF; CDR3 DNA: TGTGCCAGCAGCTTAGTGACAGGGATGTCAGACGAGCAGTACTTC
J gene: TRBJ2-3; V gene: TRBV4-2; clone size: -; D gene: -; CDR3 protein: CASSHRPDTGRTDTQYF; CDR3 DNA: TGTGCCAGCAGCCATAGACCGGACACCGGGCGAACAGATACGCAGTATTTT
J gene: TRBJ2-2; V gene: TRBV11-3; clone size: -; D gene: -; CDR3 protein: CASSVYRDTGELFF; CDR3 DNA: TGTGCCAGCAGCGTCTACAGGGACACCGGGGAGCTGTTTTTT
J gene: TRBJ1-1; V gene: TRBV25-1; clone size: few; D gene: TRBD1; CDR3 protein: CASRDPGQANTEAFF; CDR3 DNA: TGTGCCAGCAGGGACCCGGGACAGGCCAACACTGAAGCTTTCTTT
J gene: TRBJ1-3; V gene: TRBV6-5; clone size: few; D gene: -; CDR3 protein: CASSYSQGSIIYF; CDR3 DNA: TGTGCCAGCAGTTACTCCCAGGGATCTATCATATATTTT
J gene: TRBJ1-1; V gene: TRBV28; clone size: -; D gene: -; CDR3 protein: CASSLFRSRTEAFF; CDR3 DNA: TGTGCCAGCAGTTTATTCCGGTCCCGGACTGAAGCTTTCTTT
J gene: TRBJ2-4; V gene: TRBV20-1; clone size: many; D gene: -; CDR3 protein: CSASRGDIQYF; CDR3 DNA: TGCAGTGCTAGCCGCGGGGACATTCAGTACTTC
J gene: TRBJ1-1; V gene: TRBV20-1; clone size: many; D gene: -; CDR3 protein: CSARAGMGGTEAFF; CDR3 DNA: TGCAGTGCTAGAGCAGGGATGGGCGGCACTGAAGCTTTCTTT
J gene: TRBJ2-2; V gene: TRBV15; clone size: few; D gene: TRBD2; CDR3 protein: CATSGLAGRVGELFF; CDR3 DNA: TGTGCCACCAGCGGACTAGCGGGGCGGGTCGGGGAGCTGTTTTTT
J gene: TRBJ1-1; V gene: TRBV20-1; clone size: -; D gene: -; CDR3 protein: CSAEGDFEAFF; CDR3 DNA: TGCAGTGCCGAAGGGGACTTTGAAGCTTTCTTT
J gene: TRBJ2-1; V gene: TRBV5-4; clone size: few; D gene: -; CDR3 protein: CASSEGGSHEQFF; CDR3 DNA: TGTGCCAGCAGCGAGGGGGGGAGCCATGAGCAGTTCTTC
J gene: TRBJ1-6; V gene: TRBV10-3; clone size: few; D gene: -; CDR3 protein: CAISVQQDNSPLHF; CDR3 DNA: TGTGCCATCAGTGTACAACAGGATAATTCACCCCTCCACTTT
J gene: TRBJ1-1; V gene: TRBV5-1; clone size: -; D gene: TRBD1; CDR3 protein: CASSPPGQLNTEAFF; CDR3 DNA: TGCGCCAGCAGCCCCCCGGGACAGTTGAACACTGAAGCTTTCTTT
J gene: TRBJ2-1; V gene: TRBV20-1; clone size: many; D gene: -; CDR3 protein: CSARGGLYNEQFF; CDR3 DNA: TGCAGTGCTAGAGGAGGGCTCTACAATGAGCAGTTCTTC
J gene: TRBJ1-1; V gene: TRBV18; clone size: -; D gene: -; CDR3 protein: CASSPPSGRNTEAFF; CDR3 DNA: TGTGCCAGCTCACCACCGTCTGGCAGGAACACTGAAGCTTTCTTT
J gene: TRBJ2-3; V gene: TRBV7-2; clone size: few; D gene: -; CDR3 protein: CASSLAAATDTQYF; CDR3 DNA: TGTGCCAGCAGCTTAGCGGCGGCCACAGATACGCAGTATTTT
J gene: TRBJ2-1; V gene: TRBV10-3; clone size: -; D gene: -; CDR3 protein: CAISDWPKSGYNEQFF; CDR3 DNA: TGTGCCATCAGTGATTGGCCGAAGAGCGGATACAATGAGCAGTTCTTC
J gene: TRBJ2-5; V gene: TRBV12-3/TRBV12-4; clone size: -; D gene: TRBD1; CDR3 protein: CASSFFDWTGPSQETQYF; CDR3 DNA: TGTGCCAGCAGTTTTTTTGATTGGACAGGACCCTCACAAGAGACCCAGTACTTC
J gene: TRBJ2-2; V gene: TRBV7-2; clone size: few; D gene: -; CDR3 protein: CASSFIVENTGELFF; CDR3 DNA: TGTGCCAGCAGCTTTATCGTAGAGAACACCGGGGAGCTGTTTTTT
J gene: TRBJ2-3; V gene: TRBV20-1; clone size: many; D gene: TRBD1; CDR3 protein: CSAPGQGARDTQYF; CDR3 DNA: TGCAGTGCCCCGGGACAGGGGGCGCGAGATACGCAGTATTTT
J gene: TRBJ2-2; V gene: TRBV12-3/TRBV12-4; clone size: few; D gene: TRBD1; CDR3 protein: CASSSDRGLGELFF; CDR3 DNA: TGTGCCAGCAGTTCGGACAGGGGGCTAGGGGAGCTGTTTTTT
J gene: TRBJ2-7; V gene: TRBV18; clone size: many; D gene: -; CDR3 protein: CASSPRTTYEQYF; CDR3 DNA: TGTGCCAGCAGTCCCCGAACGACCTACGAGCAGTACTTC
J gene: TRBJ2-2; V gene: TRBV18; clone size: -; D gene: -; CDR3 protein: CASSPRLENTGELFF; CDR3 DNA: TGTGCCAGCTCACCGAGACTAGAGAACACCGGGGAGCTGTTTTTT
J gene: TRBJ2-7; V gene: TRBV7-2; clone size: few; D gene: TRBD2; CDR3 protein: CASSPGRLADYEQYF; CDR3 DNA: TGTGCCAGCAGCCCCGGTCGGCTAGCGGATTACGAGCAGTACTTC
J gene: TRBJ2-1; V gene: TRBV5-1; clone size: many; D gene: TRBD2; CDR3 protein: CASTELAGITYNEQFF; CDR3 DNA: TGCGCCAGCACCGAACTAGCGGGGATAACCTACAATGAGCAGTTCTTC
J gene: TRBJ1-1; V gene: TRBV29-1; clone size: -; D gene: -; CDR3 protein: CSASYREGAFF; CDR3 DNA: TGCAGCGCCAGTTACAGGGAAGGAGCTTTCTTT
J gene: TRBJ1-6; V gene: TRBV20-1; clone size: -; D gene: -; CDR3 protein: CSAPPGQIVNSPLHF; CDR3 DNA: TGCAGTGCACCTCCAGGGCAGATCGTAAATTCACCCCTCCACTTT
J gene: TRBJ2-3; V gene: TRBV5-1; clone size: few; D gene: -; CDR3 protein: CASSPSGRGSTDTQYF; CDR3 DNA: TGCGCCAGCAGCCCCAGCGGCAGGGGATCCACAGATACGCAGTATTTT
J gene: TRBJ2-7; V gene: TRBV20-1; clone size: -; D gene: TRBD1; CDR3 protein: CSAVGVRQGAFEQYF; CDR3 DNA: TGCAGTGCTGTAGGTGTGAGACAGGGGGCCTTCGAGCAGTACTTC
J gene: TRBJ2-7; V gene: TRBV20-1; clone size: many; D gene: -; CDR3 protein: CSASPYLQGAEQYF; CDR3 DNA: TGCAGTGCTAGTCCCTACTTACAGGGTGCCGAGCAGTACTTC
J gene: TRBJ1-2; V gene: TRBV7-2; clone size: few; D gene: -; CDR3 protein: CASSYTRVSGYTF; CDR3 DNA: TGTGCCAGCAGCTATACCCGGGTTTCTGGCTACACCTTC
J gene: TRBJ2-3; V gene: TRBV29-1; clone size: many; D gene: -; CDR3 protein: CTGQGLSTDTQYF; CDR3 DNA: TGCACCGGGCAGGGGTTGTCGACAGATACGCAGTATTTT
J gene: TRBJ2-7; V gene: TRBV25-1; clone size: few; D gene: TRBD1; CDR3 protein: CAIPGQSSYEQYF; CDR3 DNA: TGTGCCATCCCGGGACAGAGCTCCTACGAGCAGTACTTC
J gene: TRBJ2-7; V gene: TRBV10-3; clone size: -; D gene: -; CDR3 protein: CAIEIGDEQYF; CDR3 DNA: TGCGCCATAGAGATCGGGGACGAGCAGTACTTC